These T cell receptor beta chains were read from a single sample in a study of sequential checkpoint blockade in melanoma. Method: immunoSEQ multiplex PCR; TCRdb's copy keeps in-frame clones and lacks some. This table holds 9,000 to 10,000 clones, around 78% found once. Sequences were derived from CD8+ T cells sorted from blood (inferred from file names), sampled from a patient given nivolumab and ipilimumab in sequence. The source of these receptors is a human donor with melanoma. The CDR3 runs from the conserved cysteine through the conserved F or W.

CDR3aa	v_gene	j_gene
CASSLGPGVGQPQHF	TRBV7-9	TRBJ1-5
CASSQDRANTGELFF	TRBV4-1	TRBJ2-2
CASSGGDITDTQYF	TRBV2	TRBJ2-3
CASSLVNRDEAFF	TRBV7-9	TRBJ1-1
CASIPGLAGGIDTQYF	TRBV11-2	TRBJ2-3
CASSRGLEYNEQFF	TRBV7-9	TRBJ2-1
CASSQTGERYTF	TRBV6-1	TRBJ1-2
CASSEESGSGQPQHF	TRBV6-1	TRBJ1-5
CASSDTSGSYNEQFF	TRBV6-1	TRBJ2-1
CASSLAPGGTNYGYTF	TRBV7-9	TRBJ1-2
CASSEGQATDTQYF	TRBV6-1	TRBJ2-3
CASSQPTGTNEKLFF	TRBV4-1	TRBJ1-4
CASRNPGQANEKLFF	TRBV27	TRBJ1-4
CASSVDVASGYNEQFF	TRBV9	TRBJ2-1
CATSLPGTGVGEQYF	TRBV15	TRBJ2-7
CASSSLRDEQFF	TRBV7-9	TRBJ2-1
CASSETGEGDEEQFF	TRBV6-4	TRBJ2-1
CASSLETGNQPQHF	TRBV7-9	TRBJ1-5
CASTGTSAYEQYF	TRBV25-1	TRBJ2-7
CASSLITSTDTQYF	TRBV7-8	TRBJ2-3
CASGGGAVYTEAFF	TRBV9	TRBJ1-1
CASSPRDRDYNEQFF	TRBV9	TRBJ2-1
CASSLAGGRDEAFF	TRBV7-9	TRBJ1-1
CASALWGPDTGELFF	TRBV27	TRBJ2-2
CATSRGRGQGYGYTF	TRBV15	TRBJ1-2
CASSLSGPYGYTF	TRBV27	TRBJ1-2
CASSLSGTGDSLYGYTF	TRBV27	TRBJ1-2
CASSPNGGSAYNEQFF	TRBV6-4	TRBJ2-1
CAGSEGTGGNQPQHF	TRBV6-4	TRBJ1-5
CASSQAHPNTEAFF	TRBV4-1	TRBJ1-1
CASRTGTTNEKLFF	TRBV6-1	TRBJ1-4
CASTRGNTEAFF	TRBV7-9	TRBJ1-1
CASERDRGTNEKLFF	TRBV6-6	TRBJ1-4
CASSGTETDTQYF	TRBV6-6	TRBJ2-3
CASSQGQSNTEAFF	TRBV4-1	TRBJ1-1
CASSELKWDRAYPSYEQYF	TRBV6-1	TRBJ2-7
CASSPVGYGESYEQYF	TRBV5-1	TRBJ2-7
CSVRDSQTYEQYF	TRBV29-1	TRBJ2-7
CASGFSGGYNEQFF	TRBV5-1	TRBJ2-1
CASRSAGTGISGWYF	TRBV27	TRBJ2-7
CASSLESTGPQETQYF	TRBV5-1	TRBJ2-5
CSVEGGLAGGLGELFF	TRBV29-1	TRBJ2-2
CASSLAGSQEDQPQHF	TRBV7-9	TRBJ1-5
CASSSGSGELFF	TRBV27	TRBJ2-2
CASSVGQNSGNTIYF	TRBV9	TRBJ1-3
CASTSRWGYTF	TRBV9	TRBJ1-2
CASSGGDGKGPQHF	TRBV2	TRBJ1-5
CASSGGLAGDNEQFF	TRBV7-9	TRBJ2-1
CASSLVLAGSTGQYF	TRBV5-8	TRBJ2-7
CASSRTGEGTDTQYF	TRBV6-4	TRBJ2-3
CASSPANYGYTF	TRBV14	TRBJ1-2
CASSPPNQETQYF	TRBV18	TRBJ2-5
CASSESKRLNTEAFF	TRBV10-1	TRBJ1-1
CASGLVLGGGTDTQYF	TRBV12-5	TRBJ2-3
CASSPFNRGGTEAFF	TRBV9	TRBJ1-1
CASSLDMNTEAFF	TRBV27	TRBJ1-1
CSVRQGATEAFF	TRBV29-1	TRBJ1-1
CASGLAGNNEQFF	TRBV12-5	TRBJ2-1